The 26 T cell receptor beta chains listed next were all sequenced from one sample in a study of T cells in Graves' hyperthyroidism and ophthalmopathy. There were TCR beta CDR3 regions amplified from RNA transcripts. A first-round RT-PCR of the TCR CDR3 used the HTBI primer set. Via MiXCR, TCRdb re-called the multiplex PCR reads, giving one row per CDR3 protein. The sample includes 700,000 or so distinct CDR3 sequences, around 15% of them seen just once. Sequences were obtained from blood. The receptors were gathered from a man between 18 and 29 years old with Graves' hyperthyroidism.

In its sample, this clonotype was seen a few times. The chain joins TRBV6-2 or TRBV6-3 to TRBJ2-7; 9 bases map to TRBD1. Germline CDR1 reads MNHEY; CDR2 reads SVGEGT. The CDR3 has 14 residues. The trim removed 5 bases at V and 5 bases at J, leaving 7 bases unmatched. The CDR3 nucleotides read TGTGCCAGCAGTAGCCGGGACAGGGACGACGAGCAGTACTTC. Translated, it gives CASSSRDRDDEQYF.

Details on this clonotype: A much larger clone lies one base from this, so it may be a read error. The DNA for the CDR3 is TGTGCCAGCAGTTTAATCCCAGCCTCCGGGGCCAACGTCCTGACTTTC. The encoded protein is CASSLIPASGANVLTF. The gene calls are TRBV27 and TRBJ2-6; D unclear. The CDR3 runs 16 residues. CDR1 is MNHEY and CDR2 is SMNVEV in the germline V gene (reference sequence). V lost 2 bases and J lost 4, with 12 bases in between.

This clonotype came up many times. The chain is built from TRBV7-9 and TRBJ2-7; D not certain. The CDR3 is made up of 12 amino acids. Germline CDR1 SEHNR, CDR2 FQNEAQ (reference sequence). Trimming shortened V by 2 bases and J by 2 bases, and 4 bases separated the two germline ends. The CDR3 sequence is CASSLIPYEQYF. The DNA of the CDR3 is TGTGCCAGCAGCTTAATTCCCTACGAGCAGTACTTC. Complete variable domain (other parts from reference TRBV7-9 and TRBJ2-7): DTGVSQNPRHKITKRGQNVTFRCDPISEHNRLYWYRQTLGQGPEFLTYFQNEAQLEKSRLLSDRFSAERPKGSFSTLEIQRTEQGDSAMYLCASSLIPYEQYFGPGTRLTVT.

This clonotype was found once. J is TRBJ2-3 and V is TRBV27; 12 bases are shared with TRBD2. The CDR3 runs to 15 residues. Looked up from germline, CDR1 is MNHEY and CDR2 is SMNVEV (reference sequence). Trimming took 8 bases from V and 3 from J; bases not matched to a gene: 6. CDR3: CASATSGRRTDTQYF. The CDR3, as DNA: TGTGCCAGCGCAACTAGCGGGAGGCGTACAGATACGCAGTATTTT.

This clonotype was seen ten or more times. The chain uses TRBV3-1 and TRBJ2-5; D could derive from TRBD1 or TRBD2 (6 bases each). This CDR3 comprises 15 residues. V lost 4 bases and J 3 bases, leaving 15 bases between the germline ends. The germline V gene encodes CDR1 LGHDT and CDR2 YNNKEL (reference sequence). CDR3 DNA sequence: TGTGCCAGCAGCCCCCACGCGGAGGGGGAAGAGACCCAGTACTTC. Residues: CASSPHAEGEETQYF.

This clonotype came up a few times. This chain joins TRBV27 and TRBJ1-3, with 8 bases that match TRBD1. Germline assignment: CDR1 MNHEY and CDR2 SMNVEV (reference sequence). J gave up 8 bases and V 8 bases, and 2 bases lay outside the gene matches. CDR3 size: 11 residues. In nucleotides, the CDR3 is TGTGCCAGCGGACAGGGACACACCATATATTTT. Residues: CASGQGHTIYF.

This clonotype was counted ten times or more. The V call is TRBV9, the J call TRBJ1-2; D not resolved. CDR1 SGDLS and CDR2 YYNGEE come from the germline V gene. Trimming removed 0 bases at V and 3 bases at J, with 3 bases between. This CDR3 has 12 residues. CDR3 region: CASSVGDYGYTF. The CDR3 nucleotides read TGTGCCAGCAGCGTAGGGGACTATGGCTACACCTTC. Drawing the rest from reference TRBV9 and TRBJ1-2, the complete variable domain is DSGVTQTPKHLITATGQRVTLRCSPRSGDLSVYWYQQSLDQGLQFLIQYYNGEERAKGNILERFSAQQFPDLHSELNLSSLELGDSALYFCASSVGDYGYTFGSGTRLTVV.

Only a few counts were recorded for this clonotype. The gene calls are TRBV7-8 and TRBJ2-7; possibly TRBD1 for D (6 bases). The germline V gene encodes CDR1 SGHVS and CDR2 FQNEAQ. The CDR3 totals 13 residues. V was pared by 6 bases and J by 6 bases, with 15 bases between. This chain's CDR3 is CASSQGSGSEQYF. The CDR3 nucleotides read TGTGCCAGCAGTCAGGGGAGCGGTTCCGAGCAGTACTTC.

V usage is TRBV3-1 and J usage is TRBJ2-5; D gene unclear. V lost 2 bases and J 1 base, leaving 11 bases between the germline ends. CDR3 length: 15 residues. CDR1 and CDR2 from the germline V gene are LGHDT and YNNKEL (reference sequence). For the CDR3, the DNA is TGTGCCAGCAGCCAACCCGGGTCCTCCCAAGAGACCCAGTACTTC. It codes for CASSQPGSSQETQYF.

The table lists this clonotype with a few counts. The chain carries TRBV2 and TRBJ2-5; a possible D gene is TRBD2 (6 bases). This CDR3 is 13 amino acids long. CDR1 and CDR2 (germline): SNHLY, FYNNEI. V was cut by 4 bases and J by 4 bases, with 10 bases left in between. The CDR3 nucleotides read TGTGCCAGCAGTGGGAGGGGCGCAGAGACCCAGTACTTC. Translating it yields CASSGRGAETQYF.

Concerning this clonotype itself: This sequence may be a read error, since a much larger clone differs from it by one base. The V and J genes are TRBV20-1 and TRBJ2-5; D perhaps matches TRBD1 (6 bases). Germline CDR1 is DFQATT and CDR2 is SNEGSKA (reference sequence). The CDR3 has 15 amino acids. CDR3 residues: CSTRGGEKHLETQYF. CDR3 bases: TGCAGTACTAGAGGGGGTGAGAAGCACCTAGAGACCCAGTACTTC.

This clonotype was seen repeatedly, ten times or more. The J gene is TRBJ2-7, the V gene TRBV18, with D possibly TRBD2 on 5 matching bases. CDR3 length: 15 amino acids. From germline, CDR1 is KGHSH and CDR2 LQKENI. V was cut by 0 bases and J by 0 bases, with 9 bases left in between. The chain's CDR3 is CASSPPWRSSYEQYF. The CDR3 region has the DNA TGTGCCAGCTCACCACCATGGAGGAGCTCCTACGAGCAGTACTTC.

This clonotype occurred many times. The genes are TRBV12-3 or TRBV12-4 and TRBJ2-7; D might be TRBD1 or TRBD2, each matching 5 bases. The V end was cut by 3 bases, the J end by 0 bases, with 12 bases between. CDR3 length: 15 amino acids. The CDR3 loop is CASSLGPLDSYEQYF. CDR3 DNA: TGTGCCAGCAGTTTGGGACCGCTAGACTCCTACGAGCAGTACTTC.

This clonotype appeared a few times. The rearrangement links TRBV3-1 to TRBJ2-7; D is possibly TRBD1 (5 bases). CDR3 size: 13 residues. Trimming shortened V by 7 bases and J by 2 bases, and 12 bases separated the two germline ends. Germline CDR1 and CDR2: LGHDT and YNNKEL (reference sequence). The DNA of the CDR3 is TGTGCCAGCATGGGCAGGGCACCCTACGAGCAGTACTTC. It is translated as CASMGRAPYEQYF.

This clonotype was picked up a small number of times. The CDR3 DNA sequence: TGTGCCAGCAGCCTTACAGGGACTGGGGCCAACGTCCTGACTTTC. Protein: CASSLTGTGANVLTF. The chain recombines TRBV3-1 with TRBJ2-6; perhaps TRBD1 as D (6 bases). CDR1 and CDR2 from the germline V gene are LGHDT and YNNKEL (reference sequence). This CDR3 region has 15 residues. The ends were cut back, 4 bases at V and 2 bases at J, with 9 bases in the middle.

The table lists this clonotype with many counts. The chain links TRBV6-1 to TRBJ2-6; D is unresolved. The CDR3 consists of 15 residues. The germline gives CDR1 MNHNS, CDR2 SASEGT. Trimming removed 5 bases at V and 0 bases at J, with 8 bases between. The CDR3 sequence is CASSPTASGANVLTF. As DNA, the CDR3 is TGTGCCAGCAGTCCTACAGCCTCTGGGGCCAACGTCCTGACTTTC.

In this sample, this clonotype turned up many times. CDR3 protein: CASGLTTGRGETQYF. Here the CDR3 DNA reads TGTGCTAGTGGTTTAACTACAGGGAGGGGAGAGACCCAGTACTTC. The chain employs TRBV12-5 and TRBJ2-5; tentatively, D is TRBD2 (7 bases). Trimming removed 3 bases at V and 4 bases at J, with 15 bases between. CDR3 size: 15 residues. The V gene's germline CDR1 is LGHNT and CDR2 FRNRAP.

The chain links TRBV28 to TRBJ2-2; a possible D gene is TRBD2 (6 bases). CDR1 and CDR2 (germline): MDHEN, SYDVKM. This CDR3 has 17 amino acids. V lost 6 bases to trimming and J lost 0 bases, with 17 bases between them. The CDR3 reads CASRGGPAVANTGELFF. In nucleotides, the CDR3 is TGTGCCAGCAGGGGGGGTCCAGCGGTCGCGAACACCGGGGAGCTGTTTTTT.

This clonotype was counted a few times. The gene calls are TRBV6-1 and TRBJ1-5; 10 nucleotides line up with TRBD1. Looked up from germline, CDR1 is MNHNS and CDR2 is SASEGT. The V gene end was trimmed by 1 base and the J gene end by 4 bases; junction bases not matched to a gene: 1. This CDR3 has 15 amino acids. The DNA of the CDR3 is TGTGCCAGCAGTGAAGGGGGACAGGGGAATCAGCCCCAGCATTTT. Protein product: CASSEGGQGNQPQHF.

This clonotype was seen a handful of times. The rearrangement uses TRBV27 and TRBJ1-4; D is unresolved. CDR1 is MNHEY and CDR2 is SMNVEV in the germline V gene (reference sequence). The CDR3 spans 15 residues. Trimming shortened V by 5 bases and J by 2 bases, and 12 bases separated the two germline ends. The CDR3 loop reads CASSLTVTTNEKLFF. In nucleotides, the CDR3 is TGTGCCAGCAGTCTTACAGTGACGACTAATGAAAAACTGTTTTTT.

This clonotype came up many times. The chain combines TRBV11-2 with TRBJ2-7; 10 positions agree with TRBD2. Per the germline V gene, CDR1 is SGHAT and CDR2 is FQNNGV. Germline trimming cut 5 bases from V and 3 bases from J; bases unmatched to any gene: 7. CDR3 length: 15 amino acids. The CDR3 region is CASSDPGLAVYEQYF. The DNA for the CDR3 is TGTGCCAGCAGCGACCCCGGACTAGCGGTCTACGAGCAGTACTTC. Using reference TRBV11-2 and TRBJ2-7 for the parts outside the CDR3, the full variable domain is EAGVAQSPRYKIIEKRQSVAFWCNPISGHATLYWYQQILGQGPKLLIQFQNNGVVDDSQLPKDRFSAERLKGVDSTLKIQPAKLEDSAVYLCASSDPGLAVYEQYFGPGTRLTVT.

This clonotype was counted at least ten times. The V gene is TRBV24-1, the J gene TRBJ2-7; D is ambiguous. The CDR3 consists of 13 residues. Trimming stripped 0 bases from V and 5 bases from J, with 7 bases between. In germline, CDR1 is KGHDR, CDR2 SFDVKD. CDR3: CATSDLRSDEQYF. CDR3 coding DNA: TGTGCCACCAGTGATTTGCGATCTGACGAGCAGTACTTC.

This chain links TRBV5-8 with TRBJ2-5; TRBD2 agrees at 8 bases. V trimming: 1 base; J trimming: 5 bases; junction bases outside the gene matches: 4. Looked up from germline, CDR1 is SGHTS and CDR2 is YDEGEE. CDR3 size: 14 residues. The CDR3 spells CASSLNGRAETQYF. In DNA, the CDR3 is TGTGCCAGCAGCTTGAACGGGAGGGCGGAGACCCAGTACTTC. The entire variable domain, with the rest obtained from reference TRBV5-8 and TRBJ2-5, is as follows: EAGVTQSPTHLIKTRGQQATLRCSPISGHTSVYWYQQALGLGLQFLLWYDEGEERNRGNFPPRFSGRQFPNYSSELNVNALELEDSALYLCASSLNGRAETQYFGPGTRLLVL.

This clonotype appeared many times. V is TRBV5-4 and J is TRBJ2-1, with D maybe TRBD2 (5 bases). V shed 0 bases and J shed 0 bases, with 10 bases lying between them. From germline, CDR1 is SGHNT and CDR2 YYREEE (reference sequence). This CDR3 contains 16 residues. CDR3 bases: TGTGCCAGCAGCTTGGGAGGGAGAGTCTCCTACAATGAGCAGTTCTTC. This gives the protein CASSLGGRVSYNEQFF.

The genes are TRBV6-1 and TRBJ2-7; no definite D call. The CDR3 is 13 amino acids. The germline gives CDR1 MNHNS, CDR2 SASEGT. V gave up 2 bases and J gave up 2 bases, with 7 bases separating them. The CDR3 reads CASSETVAYEQYF. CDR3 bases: TGTGCCAGCAGTGAAACAGTAGCCTACGAGCAGTACTTC.

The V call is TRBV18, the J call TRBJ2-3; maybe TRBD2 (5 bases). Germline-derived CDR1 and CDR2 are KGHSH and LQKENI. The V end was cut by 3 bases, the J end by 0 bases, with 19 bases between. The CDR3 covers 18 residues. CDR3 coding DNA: TGTGCCAGCTCACCTGGCGTCGCAACGGGATTGAGCACAGATACGCAGTATTTT. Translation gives CASSPGVATGLSTDTQYF.